This TCR beta chain appears in the sequencing data of a study of shared clonotypes between healthy human individuals. Study-wide findings and caveats: In general, naive subsets displayed greater estimated richness than memory subsets did.

Several immunoSEQ plates received, in even portions, the genomic DNA of each subset. Per the original methods: Junction-only sequences without quality scores were provided by ImmunoSEQ, so filtering was different. Assay: immunoSEQ multiplex PCR; the TCRdb copy retains only in-frame clones and omits some. The D gene and trimming were derived from the DNA, and the V and J assignments and clone size from that table. The sample lists around 1.4 million clones, just under 99% occurring once. The CDR3 has 23 amino acids. V lost 3 bases, J lost 0 bases, and 23 bases stayed unmatched. As for this clone: No antigen is known for it.

The sequence came from a man aged 30 to 45 in good health. The source material was naive CD4+ T cells sorted from blood. Noted subset: CD45RA+ positively selected. The chain couples TRBV5-3 to TRBJ2-7; 14 nucleotides align to TRBD2. TRBV5-3 is assigned to the ORF class and has an uncertain function. CDR3 sequence: CARSSGGLAGVIFSNLSSYEQYF. The CDR3, as DNA: TGTGCCAGAAGCTCCGGGGGACTAGCGGGAGTCATCTTCTCCAACCTGAGCTCCTACGAGCAGTACTTC.